This entry is about one T cell receptor (beta chain). Its antigen is not known. The entry originates in a study of T cell responses to AZD1222 COVID-19 vaccine. Study context: Doses given second, at about 4 or about 12 weeks, were pooled.

Sequencing used immunoSEQ multiplex PCR; TCRdb keeps in-frame clones, though not all of them. The sample consists of 150,000 to 180,000 clones, 88% of them appearing once. General observations from the study: The repertoires were collected only after the peak T cell response. AZD1222 recipients seropositive at baseline numbered only five to seven.

CDR3 length equals 15 residues. Trimming pared 4 bases from V and 1 base from J, leaving 12 bases between. Germline V gene data show CDR1 as MNHEY and CDR2 as SVGAGI. The receptor was derived from an adult in good health. V is TRBV6-5 and J is TRBJ2-3; the D gene is possibly TRBD2 (7 bases). This material consisted of peripheral blood, taken on day 0 of AZD1222 vaccination. DNA for the CDR3: TGTGCCAGCAGTTCGAGGGGGGGCGGCACAGATACGCAGTATTTT. It is translated as CASSSRGGGTDTQYF.